The source of this T cell receptor (beta chain) is a study of Ad26.COV2.S vaccination and SARS-CoV-2 variants. Study-wide context: The trial was COV1001 and the donor's arm was Ad26.COV2.S.

General study results and limits: Breadth of non-spike TCRs did not differ between vaccinees and placebo recipients. Overall T cell responses may have been underestimated by the analyses of TCR breadth and depth. Vaccinees reportedly had broad spike-specific CD8+ and CD4+ T cell responses.

Some clones are missing from TCRdb's copy, which holds only in-frame ones; the method was immunoSEQ multiplex PCR. The sample gives around 300,000 clones, roughly 90% of which show up once; around 6.6% is in the top ten. Unmatched junction bases numbered 5, after V lost 4 bases and J lost 3 bases. CDR3 length: 16 residues. Germline CDR1 LNHDA, CDR2 SQIVND (reference sequence). This clone was seen a single time. Its antigen is as yet unknown. Treatment specified: approximately 18 received Ad26.COV2.S at low or high dose, single or two shots; roughly five received placebo; per-sample allocation not given. Samples analyzed were those drawn on day 63 after the first vaccine or placebo injection.

The sequenced sample was peripheral blood, obtained in a trial of Ad26.COV2.S vaccine versus placebo. The gene calls are TRBV19 and TRBJ2-7; 14 bases align to TRBD2. The receptor was isolated from a person aged 18 to 59 who received the Ad26.COV2.S COVID-19 vaccine or a placebo. The DNA of the CDR3 is TGTGCCAGTAGTAAGGCCGGGACTAGCGGGAGCTACGAGCAGTACTTC. Translation gives CASSKAGTSGSYEQYF.